The clone carrying this T cell receptor (beta chain) has only a few counts. The antigen is not known. The sample belongs to a study of T cell responses to AZD1222 COVID-19 vaccine. General study results and limits: Repertoire sampling occurred only after the peak T cell response. With two AZD1222 doses given, Spike-specific TCR breadth and depth both rose. Mostly white British, mostly female donors; authors suggested clonal diversity may be underestimated.

The repertoire was sequenced with immunoSEQ multiplex PCR; TCRdb's copy has only in-frame clones and lacks some. Of around 200,000 clones in the sample, under 95% are singletons; the top ten hold 1.5% to 2%. The CDR3 loop spans 13 amino acids. The V gene lost 8 bases and the J gene lost 0 bases, with 8 bases spanning the gap. CDR1 and CDR2 from the germline V gene are MNHEY and SVGAGI. Doses given second, at about 4 or about 12 weeks, were pooled. The starting material was peripheral blood, obtained 28 days after the second AZD1222 dose. The clonotype comes from an adult who received the AZD1222 COVID-19 vaccine. The chain is built from TRBV6-5 and TRBJ1-3, with unresolved D. CDR3 bases: TGTGCCAGCTTGGATGTCTCTGGAAACACCATATATTTT. Protein sequence: CASLDVSGNTIYF.